The sequence of this T cell receptor beta chain was determined in a study of T cell responses to AZD1222 COVID-19 vaccine (dated by TCRdb to the early 2020s). Regarding the study in general: Because spike-specific TCR depth and breadth did not differ between the two schedules, AZD1222 recipients who got a second dose at roughly 4 weeks were pooled with those who got a second dose at roughly 12 weeks. TCR sequencing was performed for more than 230 trial participants, of whom some 200 were given two doses of AZD1222 and around 26 were given two doses of MenACWY control vaccine. Trial participants were enrolled into age subgroups of 18-55, 56-69 and 70-plus years, which contained around 150, 29 and 61 TCR-sequenced participants, respectively.

The time point label here, explained by the study, means: baseline before first vaccination. Vaccinee samples came from UK trials COV001 and COV002, including a single-blind randomized controlled phase 2/3 trial of AZD1222 (ChAdOx1 nCoV-19) in healthy adults. For TCRbeta chain sequencing, PBMC samples were collected from trial participants at day 0 and at day 28 after the second dose. On the study overall, not on this receptor specifically: Reportedly, close to half of the unique spike-specific TCRs recognized epitopes lying outside the regions that are mutated in the B.1.351 and B.1.1.7 variants. Vaccine-associated CD4 TCRs spanned the whole spike protein, with dominant responses in regions 160-218 and 743-854. In the small 56-69-year group, the increase in depth fell short of significance, most likely because of low power. Because no day 14 peak-response samples were available, the repertoires could be characterized only after the peak T cell response. A significant rise in spike-specific TCR breadth and depth was observed after two AZD1222 doses relative to day 0 and relative to MenACWY recipients. Most participants were white British and females outnumbered males, and the authors suggested that clonal diversity may have been underestimated. Conclusions about previously exposed vaccinees were limited because only 5 or 6 AZD1222 recipients were SARS-CoV-2 seropositive at baseline.

CDR1 and CDR2, looked up from the germline V gene, are MDHEN and SYDVKM. The CDR3, cysteine through phenylalanine, is 12 amino acids long. Only the CDR3 portion is preserved as DNA: 36 bases, with reading frame beginning at the first base. Relative to germline, V is 6 bases shorter and J is 4 bases shorter, with 4 bases between their ends. The CDR3 regions of human TCRbeta chains were subjected to immunosequencing. In the source study's methods: Repertoire TCRs were checked for matches against a reference library of SARS-CoV-2-specific TCRs that had been generated using the MIRA antigen-specificity platform. Breadth was defined as the fraction of unique TCRs that were SARS-CoV-2-associated, and depth was defined as the fraction of total T cells that were SARS-CoV-2-associated. Each spike-specific TCR was assigned to its reactive spike region and to a CD4 or CD8 class using the MIRA data. Log10-transformed breadth and depth values were compared by one-way ANOVA with Sidak's multiple comparisons tests. Imported from immuneACCESS, the table was reduced by TCRdb to in-frame sequences with V and J called. These copies leave out some clones; in studies compared against another copy, an unresolved V gene accounts for under half, and the cause of the remainder is not known. The DNA gave D and trimming, while V, J and clone size come from that table. The table for this sample lists approximately 170,000 clones; over 90% of them were counted only once. Jointly, the top ten make up 3.5% to 5% of the sample.

A word on this clone: No cognate antigen has been identified for it. Base qualities are not at hand, and no much larger clone is one base apart.

The TCR originated in an adult in good health. The sample consisted of peripheral blood, taken on day 0 of AZD1222 vaccination. The V gene is TRBV28 and the J gene is TRBJ1-6; no D gene call is confident. CDR3 loop: CASRRYNSPLHF. The DNA sequence reads TGTGCCAGCAGACGGTATAATTCACCCCTCCACTTT.